One and the same sample provided the 21 T cell receptor beta chains below, sequenced in a study of shared clonotypes between healthy human individuals. The assay was immunoSEQ multiplex PCR, and TCRdb's table has in-frame clones only and misses some. This table has approximately 2,000,000 clones, roughly 90% appearing once. The sequencing sample was made of naive CD4+ T cells from PBMCs. The subset was: CD45RA+ positively selected. The source of these receptors is a man between 18 and 29 years old in good health. Some clones in this sample may be carry-over from other donors' samples.

This chain connects TRBV5-1 to TRBJ2-5; D unclear. This CDR3 spans 13 amino acids. V lost 2 bases, J lost 4 bases, and 9 bases lay in between. Germline V CDR1 and CDR2: SGHRS, YFSETQ. The CDR3 DNA is TGCGCCAGCAGCTTTGAGGTTGGAGAGACCCAGTACTTC. Its translation is CASSFEVGETQYF.

This clone was counted once. The rearrangement joins TRBV7-6 to TRBJ2-1; D gene uncertain. The V and J ends lost 5 bases and 11 bases respectively, with 25 bases between them. The CDR3 runs to 16 residues. The germline V gene has CDR1 SGHVS and CDR2 FNYEAQ. The CDR3 region has the DNA TGTGCCAGCAGCCAGAAAATATCGGGTTTGAGTGGAAAGCAGTTCTTC. Its protein product is CASSQKISGLSGKQFF. Full variable domain (remainder filled in from reference TRBV7-6 and TRBJ2-1): GAGVSQSPRYKVTKRGQDVALRCDPISGHVSLYWYRQALGQGPEFLTYFNYEAQQDKSGLPNDRFSAERPEGSISTLTIQRTEQRDSAMYRCASSQKISGLSGKQFFGPGTRLTVL.

The chain carries TRBV11-3 and TRBJ2-7; 9 bases agree with TRBD1. CDR1 is SGHNT and CDR2 is YENEEA in the germline V gene. The CDR3 consists of 15 residues. J was trimmed by 0 bases and V by 2 bases; bases with no gene match: 2. The CDR3 DNA follows: TGTGCCAGCAGCTTATGGACAGGGGTCTCCTACGAGCAGTACTTC. Residues: CASSLWTGVSYEQYF.

V usage is TRBV27 and J usage is TRBJ2-7, with D possibly being TRBD2 (6 bases). The germline V and J ends were trimmed by 2 bases and 5 bases, with 16 bases remaining between them. Germline V gene sequence: CDR1 MNHEY, CDR2 SMNVEV (reference sequence). This CDR3 comprises 15 residues. Here the CDR3 reads CASSLGRLADNEQYF. CDR3 sequence (DNA): TGTGCCAGCAGTTTAGGGCGTTTAGCGGACAACGAGCAGTACTTC.

The rearrangement links TRBV5-6 to TRBJ2-1, with unresolved D. This CDR3 is 14 amino acids long. V lost 4 bases and J lost 0, with 8 bases in between. In germline, CDR1 is SGHDT, CDR2 YYEEEE. The CDR3 nucleotides read TGTGCCAGCAGCCATCCGAGCTCCTACAATGAGCAGTTCTTC. It encodes CASSHPSSYNEQFF.

The rearrangement uses TRBV5-1 and TRBJ2-1; TRBD1 might be the D (6 bases). V gave up 4 bases and J gave up 3 bases, with 20 bases separating them. CDR1 and CDR2 (germline): SGHRS, YFSETQ. The CDR3 sequence is 17 residues long. CDR3 coding DNA: TGCGCCAGCAGCCAGATCTCAGGGGCGAACTTCTACAATGAGCAGTTCTTC. Translated: CASSQISGANFYNEQFF.

In regard to this clone: This sample includes further DNA sequences coding for the same CDR3. The chain recombines TRBV9 with TRBJ2-3, with 10 bases lining up with TRBD2. Germline V CDR1 and CDR2: SGDLS, YYNGEE. V gave up 0 bases and J gave up 2 bases; unmatched junction bases: 3. This CDR3 spans 16 amino acids. CDR3 coding DNA: TGTGCCAGCAGCGTAGGGACTAGCGGATACACAGATACGCAGTATTTT. Its protein is CASSVGTSGYTDTQYF.

V is TRBV4-3 and J is TRBJ2-7, with 9 bases matching TRBD1. This CDR3 comprises 15 residues. Germline CDR1 and CDR2: LGHNA and YSLEER. J was trimmed by 2 bases and V by 5 bases; bases with no gene match: 7. CDR3 in amino acids: CASSKRQGGAYEQYF. CDR3 nucleotide sequence: TGCGCCAGCAGCAAACGACAGGGGGGAGCCTACGAGCAGTACTTC.

CDR3 nucleotide sequence: TGTGCCAGCAGTTTATCCTTAGGAACAACTAATGAAAAACTGTTTTTT. It encodes CASSLSLGTTNEKLFF. This rearrangement joins TRBV27 to TRBJ1-4; no clear D. The V gene lost 0 bases and the J gene lost 0 bases, with 8 bases spanning the gap. The CDR3 sequence is 16 residues long. Germline-derived CDR1 and CDR2 are MNHEY and SMNVEV (reference sequence).

V is TRBV5-1 and J is TRBJ1-5; D call uncertain. Deletions cut 5 bases from V and 0 bases from J, with 9 bases between. This CDR3 has 14 residues. CDR1 SGHRS and CDR2 YFSETQ come from the germline V gene. The CDR3 DNA reads TGCGCCAGCAGAGAGGGTGATAGCAATCAGCCCCAGCATTTT. Translation: CASREGDSNQPQHF.

The chain employs TRBV19 and TRBJ2-7; 11 bases agree with TRBD2. V shed 7 bases and J 3 bases; nucleotides not matched to a gene: 11. The CDR3 is 16 amino acids. CDR1 is LNHDA and CDR2 is SQIVND in the germline V gene (reference sequence). The chain's CDR3 is CASMAPRLAGGYEQYF. Here the CDR3 DNA reads TGTGCCAGTATGGCCCCCAGGCTAGCGGGGGGCTACGAGCAGTACTTC.

The J gene is TRBJ1-1, the V gene TRBV6-1; a weak D match, TRBD1 (5 bases). V lost 4 bases to trimming and J lost 5 bases, with 20 bases between them. The CDR3 has 16 amino acids. From germline, CDR1 is MNHNS and CDR2 SASEGT. For the CDR3, the DNA is TGTGCCAGCAGTGCGGGAACCAGGGCGTTGAGGACTGAAGCTTTCTTT. It specifies CASSAGTRALRTEAFF.

The V call is TRBV27, the J call TRBJ2-1, with 13 bases matching TRBD2. Trimming took 5 bases from V and 7 from J; bases not matched to a gene: 5. The CDR3 totals 15 residues. CDR1 is MNHEY, CDR2 SMNVEV, per germline (reference sequence). Here the CDR3 reads CASSKTSGRTNEQFF. The CDR3 DNA reads TGTGCCAGCAGTAAGACTAGCGGGAGGACGAATGAGCAGTTCTTC.

This chain uses TRBV6-5 with TRBJ1-2, with D unresolved. The CDR3 covers 13 residues. Per germline, CDR1 MNHEY and CDR2 SVGAGI. V lost 2 bases, J lost 7 bases, and 11 bases lay in between. The CDR3 nucleotides read TGTGCCAGCAGTTACAGCGGGTTCTCTGGCTACACCTTC. It codes for CASSYSGFSGYTF.

The rearrangement links TRBV7-2 to TRBJ2-1; 13 bases agree with TRBD2. Per the germline V gene, CDR1 is SGHTA and CDR2 is FQGNSA. This CDR3 has 19 residues. J gave up 0 bases and V 6 bases, and 11 bases lay outside the gene matches. CDR3 DNA sequence: TGTGCCAGCAGTTTTCCCGGGACTAGCGGGACTCGCTCCTACAATGAGCAGTTCTTC. This sequence encodes CASSFPGTSGTRSYNEQFF.

In the case of this clone: Other DNA sequences in this specimen translate into the identical CDR3. The chain joins TRBV18 to TRBJ1-5, with D unresolved. The CDR3 length is 14 residues. Per germline, CDR1 KGHSH and CDR2 LQKENI. Trimming took 1 base from V and 0 from J, leaving 4 bases between them. The CDR3 region is CASSPQDSNQPQHF. The DNA for the CDR3 is TGTGCCAGCTCACCACAGGATAGCAATCAGCCCCAGCATTTT.

This clone was recorded only once. In the same sample, other DNA sequences code for this CDR3. The rearrangement links TRBV5-1 to TRBJ2-3; D not resolved. V gave up 4 bases and J gave up 5 bases, with 8 bases separating them. Germline lookup yields CDR1 SGHRS and CDR2 YFSETQ. This CDR3 contains 12 residues. As DNA, the CDR3 is TGCGCCAGCAGCCTTCCGGGAGATACGCAGTATTTT. Its protein is CASSLPGDTQYF.

This rearrangement joins TRBV28 to TRBJ1-1; D gene uncertain. The CDR3 has 12 residues. Germline lookup yields CDR1 MDHEN and CDR2 SYDVKM. V was clipped by 3 bases and J by 7 bases, with 9 bases between them. The CDR3 DNA reads as TGTGCCAGCAGTTTTCTAGTGGGTGAAGCTTTCTTT. Encoded protein: CASSFLVGEAFF.

The rearrangement joins TRBV11-2 to TRBJ2-1, with D perhaps TRBD1 or TRBD2 (5 bases each). The CDR3 has 14 residues. Germline V gene sequence: CDR1 SGHAT, CDR2 FQNNGV. V was shortened by 5 bases and J by 6 bases, with 14 bases between the two germline ends. CDR3 region: CASSRIRGTNEQFF. The CDR3 DNA reads as TGTGCCAGCAGCCGAATCAGAGGGACCAATGAGCAGTTCTTC.

The V gene is TRBV4-2, the J gene TRBJ2-1; 7 positions match TRBD2. The J segment lost 3 bases and the V segment lost 0 bases, leaving 11 bases of the junction unmatched. The CDR3 extends over 18 amino acids. CDR1 and CDR2 from the germline V gene are LGHNA and YNFKEQ. CDR3 sequence reads: CASSQDKGGSPHYNEQFF. Written as DNA, the CDR3 is TGTGCCAGCAGCCAAGATAAGGGCGGGAGTCCCCACTACAATGAGCAGTTCTTC.

The chain carries TRBV9 and TRBJ2-7; 10 bases line up with TRBD2. CDR3 length: 16 amino acids. J lost 6 bases, V lost 0 bases, and 9 bases had no gene match. The germline gives CDR1 SGDLS, CDR2 YYNGEE. The CDR3 nucleotides are TGTGCCAGCAGCGTAGACCTACTAGCGGGGTCGGGCGAGCAGTACTTC. Its protein is CASSVDLLAGSGEQYF.